The source of this TCR beta chain is a study of sequential checkpoint blockade in melanoma. This sample's treatment: randomized to nivolumab then ipilimumab (arm A) or the reverse (arm B). Trimming removed 3 bases from V and 9 bases from J, with 23 bases in between. The germline V gene encodes CDR1 LGHNA and CDR2 YSLEER. The CDR3 length is 17 residues. Produced via immunoSEQ multiplex PCR; TCRdb's table is partial and in-frame only. The sample gives more than 15,000 clones, approximately 70% of which show up once; about an eighth is in the top ten. The source of this sequence is a human donor with melanoma. The source material was CD8+ T cells sorted from blood (inferred from file names), sampled from a patient given nivolumab and ipilimumab in sequence. The chain is built from TRBV4-3 and TRBJ1-4; D unclear. In DNA, the CDR3 is TGCGCCAGCAGCCACCCGACCGAGGGAGAAAGGGAACAAAAACTGTTTTTT. Protein product: CASSHPTEGEREQKLFF.